The subject of this entry is one T cell receptor beta chain. Antigen specificity is unknown. These gene names are mouse names. The read comes to an end 1 residue before the CDR3 does, leaving the germline J gene to fill in the end. The V gene's germline CDR1 is GFQATS and CDR2 STVNSAI. With 2 bases clipped from V and 3 bases from J, the junction kept 3 bases outside the gene matches. This CDR3 has 14 amino acids. The table came from immunoSEQ multiplex PCR; TCRdb's copy has only in-frame clones and leaves some out. The sample has 17,000 or so clones, around 70% seen once. The entry originates in a study of tissue T cells after allogeneic stem cell transplantation. Notes on the study in general: Tissue-detected TCR repertoire was only partly captured by blood and spleen T cells. Limitations included a small, clinically heterogeneous cohort and limited sampling depth. Shared clones across patients were few; motif clustering revealed tissue-specific shared signatures.

This clonotype was sampled from a female BALB/c mouse in good health. This strain's MHC haplotype is H2-d. Material: spleen. The chain uses TRBV20 and TRBJ2-7; 11 positions agree with TRBD2. The sequenced CDR3 bases are TGTGGTGCTAGGACGACTGGGGGGGACTATGAACAGTAC. Amino acids: CGARTTGGDYEQY. The CDR3 in its entirety is CGARTTGGDYEQYF.